This entry lists 9 T cell receptor beta chains sequenced from one sample in a study of breast tumors, draining lymph nodes, adjacent tissues. Each CDR3 protein gets one entry after TCRdb re-called the multiplex PCR reads with MiXCR. Of some 16,000 distinct CDR3 sequences listed, around half are singletons. What was sequenced was tumor-adjacent breast tissue. The receptors stem from a female donor with breast cancer. Some clones in this sample may be carry-over from other donors' samples.

This chain connects TRBV5-5 to TRBJ2-7, with 9 bases identical to TRBD2. The CDR3 loop spans 14 amino acids. CDR1 is SGHKS, CDR2 YYEKEE, per germline (reference sequence). V gave up 5 bases and J gave up 6 bases; unmatched junction bases: 9. CDR3 region: CASRGSGSTGEQYF. The CDR3 DNA reads TGTGCCAGCAGAGGTAGCGGGAGTACAGGCGAGCAGTACTTC.

The V call is TRBV25-1, the J call TRBJ1-4, with 7 bases aligning to TRBD1. Germline CDR1 is MGHDK and CDR2 is SYGVNS. V lost 9 bases to trimming and J lost 5 bases; unmatched junction nucleotides: 9. The CDR3 contains 14 residues. CDR3: CASKNRGRNEKLFF. CDR3 sequence (DNA): TGTGCCAGTAAAAACAGGGGCAGGAATGAAAAACTGTTTTTT.

This chain links TRBV24-1 with TRBJ2-7; 7 nucleotides align to TRBD1. This CDR3 spans 14 amino acids. Looked up from germline, CDR1 is KGHDR and CDR2 is SFDVKD. V shed 11 bases and J 0 bases; nucleotides not matched to a gene: 9. The CDR3: CASSPRDSSYEQYF. In DNA form, the CDR3 reads TGTGCCAGTAGTCCACGGGACAGCTCCTACGAGCAGTACTTC.

This clonotype was seen many times. This may be a read error: a much more frequent sequence differs by one nucleotide. The V call is TRBV6-4, the J call TRBJ1-5, with a tentative D call TRBD1 (5 bases). The CDR3 has 19 residues. CDR1 MRHNA and CDR2 SNTAGT come from the germline V gene. The V end lost 6 bases, the J end lost 4 bases, and 28 bases lay between the germline ends. The CDR3 DNA sequence: TGTGCCAGCAGCCATTTGGGGACTACCACGAGGAGGTTAAATCAGCCCCAGCATTTT. Translation gives CASSHLGTTTRRLNQPQHF.

This clonotype was detected only a few times. A much larger clone is a single base away; this may be a read error. V usage is TRBV6-2 or TRBV6-3 and J usage is TRBJ2-3, with unresolved D. The ends were cut back, 6 bases at V and 6 bases at J, with 10 bases in the middle. Germline V gene sequence: CDR1 MNHEY, CDR2 SVGEGT. The CDR3 is 12 amino acids. The CDR3 region is CASSQPPDTQYF. CDR3 DNA sequence: TGTGCCAGCAGCCAACCACCGGATACGCAGTATTTT.

Note on this clonotype: One end of the junction fails to match germline, which may point to a read error. The CDR3 loop reads CASSVRFGGRTSGLTDTQYF. The CDR3 DNA reads as TGCGCCAGCAGCGTCCGTTTCGGGGGTAGGACTAGCGGTTTAACAGACACGCAGTATTTT. This chain connects TRBV4-3 to TRBJ2-3; 10 nucleotides align to TRBD2. The CDR3 runs 20 residues. Germline loops: CDR1 LGHNA, CDR2 YSLEER.

On this clonotype itself: At one of its ends the junction is not consistent with the germline gene, which may arise from a read error. V gene TRBV2 combines with J gene TRBJ1-3; D is unclear. Germline V lookup: CDR1 SNHLY, CDR2 FYNNEI. This CDR3 has 14 residues. In DNA, the CDR3 is TGTGCCAGCACTGAACCCGGTACTGGAAACACCATATATTTT. Its translation is CASTEPGTGNTIYF.

This clonotype has a count of ten or more. With a much larger clone just one base away, this may be a read error. The final CDR3 position lacks the conserved phenylalanine or tryptophan, pointing to a likely read error. This chain links TRBV5-5 with TRBJ2-1; 13 nucleotides match TRBD2. Germline-derived CDR1 and CDR2 are SGHKS and YYEKEE (reference sequence). V was pared by 4 bases and J by 4 bases, with 5 bases of the junction left unmatched. This CDR3 comprises 16 residues. CDR3 amino acids: CASSPGLAGDYNEQFL. The CDR3 DNA sequence: TGTGCCAGCAGCCCCGGACTAGCGGGAGATTACAATGAGCAGTTCCTC.

This clonotype has only one observation. V is TRBV19 and J is TRBJ1-4; 7 bases are shared with TRBD1. V dropped 9 bases and J dropped 0; count of bases not matched to a gene: 4. The CDR3 runs to 14 residues. Per germline, CDR1 LNHDA and CDR2 SQIVND (reference sequence). The CDR3 region is CASRDSATNEKLFF. The CDR3 coding sequence is TGTGCCAGCCGGGACAGTGCAACTAATGAAAAACTGTTTTTT.